This passage covers 17 T cell receptor beta chains from one sample sequenced in a study of cytomegalovirus exposure and HLA in healthy donors. PCR amplification relied on 60 Vbeta primers (plus 13 Jbeta primers). Profiling relied on immunoSEQ multiplex PCR, and the TCRdb table lists in-frame clones only, not all of them. The repertoire consists of around 140,000 clones, with over 70% occurring once and the leading ten covering around 4.4%. The source material was PBMCs. These receptors came from a man aged 35-49 years in good health and CMV-seronegative.

The chain employs TRBV9 and TRBJ1-2; no reliable D call. Trimming shortened V by 3 bases and J by 7 bases, and 19 bases separated the two germline ends. Germline assignment: CDR1 SGDLS and CDR2 YYNGEE. This CDR3 spans 15 amino acids. The CDR3 loop reads CASSGGSRSAGGYTF. In DNA form, the CDR3 reads TGTGCCAGCAGCGGCGGGTCCCGGTCTGCGGGTGGCTACACCTTC. Full variable domain (outside the CDR3, taken from reference TRBV9 and TRBJ1-2): DSGVTQTPKHLITATGQRVTLRCSPRSGDLSVYWYQQSLDQGLQFLIQYYNGEERAKGNILERFSAQQFPDLHSELNLSSLELGDSALYFCASSGGSRSAGGYTFGSGTRLTVV.

Turning to this clone: At one boundary the junction diverges from the germline segment, which might be a read error. The CDR3 DNA follows: TGTGCCAGCAGCTTATCAGTGACTATTGAAAAACTGTTTTTT. Amino acids: CASSLSVTIEKLFF. The gene calls are TRBV7-9 and TRBJ1-4; D uncertain. The CDR3 has 14 residues. Looked up from germline, CDR1 is SEHNR and CDR2 is FQNEAQ (reference sequence).

The chain is built from TRBV7-8 and TRBJ2-7; no firm D call. CDR3 length: 14 amino acids. V was trimmed by 1 base and J by 2 bases, leaving 9 bases between them. Per the germline V gene, CDR1 is SGHVS and CDR2 is FQNEAQ. The DNA of the CDR3 is TGTGCCAGCAGCTTAGGGCGGCGTCCCTACGAGCAGTACTTC. As protein: CASSLGRRPYEQYF.

This clone was seen more than once but under ten times. V is TRBV6-6 and J is TRBJ1-1; D is perhaps TRBD1 (6 bases). Trimming removed 6 bases at V and 5 bases at J, with 19 bases between. CDR1 is MNHNY and CDR2 is SVGAGI in the germline V gene (reference sequence). The CDR3 runs to 15 residues. The chain's CDR3 is CASSLPQGVSTEAFF. The DNA of the CDR3 is TGTGCCAGCAGCCTACCACAGGGCGTCTCGACTGAAGCTTTCTTT.

V is TRBV9 and J is TRBJ2-1; 10 bases are a match to TRBD2. The germline V gene encodes CDR1 SGDLS and CDR2 YYNGEE. Unmatched junction bases numbered 4, after V lost 0 bases and J lost 7 bases. This CDR3 comprises 15 residues. CDR3 residues: CASSVASSGGNEQFF. The CDR3 DNA is TGTGCCAGCAGCGTAGCTTCTAGCGGGGGTAATGAGCAGTTCTTC. The complete variable domain, with remaining parts taken from reference TRBV9 and TRBJ2-1, reads DSGVTQTPKHLITATGQRVTLRCSPRSGDLSVYWYQQSLDQGLQFLIQYYNGEERAKGNILERFSAQQFPDLHSELNLSSLELGDSALYFCASSVASSGGNEQFFGPGTRLTVL.

This chain connects TRBV5-1 to TRBJ2-1, with D possibly being TRBD1 (6 bases). The CDR3 totals 13 residues. V was clipped by 7 bases and J by 8 bases, with 16 bases between them. Germline lookup yields CDR1 SGHRS and CDR2 YFSETQ. The CDR3 DNA follows: TGCGCCAGCGCTGTGGGCAGGGGCGATGAGCAGTTCTTC. Translated, it gives CASAVGRGDEQFF. The whole variable domain, remainder taken from reference TRBV5-1 and TRBJ2-1, is KAGVTQTPRYLIKTRGQQVTLSCSPISGHRSVSWYQQTPGQGLQFLFEYFSETQRNKGNFPGRFSGRQFSNSRSEMNVSTLELGDSALYLCASAVGRGDEQFFGPGTRLTVL.

J is TRBJ2-7 and V is TRBV19; no definite D call. The CDR3 covers 14 residues. Germline V gene lookup returns CDR1 LNHDA and CDR2 SQIVND (reference sequence). Trimming shortened V by 3 bases and J by 3 bases, and 12 bases separated the two germline ends. The CDR3: CASSIPGQNYEQYF. CDR3 in DNA: TGTGCCAGTAGTATCCCGGGTCAGAACTACGAGCAGTACTTC. The variable domain in full, with the rest retrieved from reference TRBV19 and TRBJ2-7, is DGGITQSPKYLFRKEGQNVTLSCEQNLNHDAMYWYRQDPGQGLRLIYYSQIVNDFQKGDIAEGYSVSREKKESFPLTVTSAQKNPTAFYLCASSIPGQNYEQYFGPGTRLTVT.

The V call is TRBV4-3, the J call TRBJ1-1; possibly TRBD1 for D (5 bases). CDR1 is LGHNA and CDR2 is YSLEER in the germline V gene. The CDR3 length is 15 residues. V lost 4 bases and J lost 5, with 17 bases in between. This chain's CDR3 is CASSPGGGLVTEAFF. CDR3 DNA sequence: TGCGCCAGCAGCCCGGGCGGGGGGTTAGTTACTGAAGCTTTCTTT.

The rearrangement links TRBV7-9 to TRBJ1-6; 7 bases match TRBD1. The length of the CDR3 is 15 residues. J was trimmed by 8 bases and V by 5 bases; bases with no gene match: 9. The germline V gene encodes CDR1 SEHNR and CDR2 FQNEAQ (reference sequence). DNA of the CDR3: TGTGCCAGCAGCCCAACGACAGGGAACTATTCACCCCTCCACTTT. This encodes CASSPTTGNYSPLHF.

The chain carries TRBV7-9 and TRBJ1-1; D remains unclear. V gave up 5 bases and J gave up 8 bases, with 12 bases separating them. Germline loops: CDR1 SEHNR, CDR2 FQNEAQ (reference sequence). The length of the CDR3 is 12 residues. The CDR3 nucleotides are TGTGCCAGCAGCGCCCGAAACAGAGAAGCTTTCTTT. This codes for CASSARNREAFF.

This chain joins TRBV10-3 and TRBJ1-5; possibly TRBD1 for D (5 bases). Germline assignment: CDR1 ENHRY and CDR2 SYGVKD. V shed 10 bases and J shed 5 bases, with 21 bases lying between them. The CDR3 runs 15 residues. CDR3 protein: CATGGNTNRDQPQHF. As DNA, the CDR3 is TGTGCCACGGGGGGGAATACCAATAGGGATCAGCCCCAGCATTTT.

This clone was seen a single time. CDR3 DNA: TGCGCCAGCAGCCTCAACCTACAGACCGAGCAGTACTTC. Protein sequence: CASSLNLQTEQYF. The chain has TRBV4-3 and TRBJ2-7; D is undetermined. The CDR3 is made up of 13 amino acids. V lost 4 bases, J lost 6 bases, and 13 bases lay in between. The germline V gene has CDR1 LGHNA and CDR2 YSLEER.

The V gene is TRBV7-2, the J gene TRBJ1-4, with D possibly matching TRBD1 (5 bases). The germline gives CDR1 SGHTA, CDR2 FQGNSA. The CDR3 contains 16 residues. Trimming took 0 bases from V and 6 from J, leaving 14 bases between them. Here the CDR3 reads CASSLARAGRDEKLFF. In DNA form, the CDR3 reads TGTGCCAGCAGCTTAGCTCGGGCAGGGAGGGATGAAAAACTGTTTTTT.

The chain links TRBV7-8 to TRBJ2-1; maybe TRBD1 (6 bases). CDR3 length: 18 amino acids. Per the germline V gene, CDR1 is SGHVS and CDR2 is FQNEAQ. The V and J ends lost 0 bases and 2 bases respectively, with 17 bases between them. This chain's CDR3 is CASSLAIWSDRAYNEQFF. The CDR3 region has the DNA TGTGCCAGCAGCTTAGCTATTTGGTCGGACAGAGCCTACAATGAGCAGTTCTTC.

The chain recombines TRBV11-1 with TRBJ2-7, with TRBD2 matching over 8 bases. CDR3 length: 16 residues. Germline lookup yields CDR1 SGHAT and CDR2 FQDESV (reference sequence). The V and J ends lost 3 bases and 3 bases, in that order; junction bases with no gene match: 10. In DNA form, the CDR3 reads TGTGCCAGCAGCTTTCCCGGGGGGGCAGAGGGCTACGAGCAGTACTTC. Translating gives CASSFPGGAEGYEQYF.

The CDR3 sequence: CASSQELTRGETQYF. The CDR3 DNA is TGTGCCAGCAGCCAAGAACTAACCAGGGGTGAGACCCAGTACTTC. V gene TRBV14 combines with J gene TRBJ2-5, with D possibly TRBD1 on 6 matching bases. V was clipped by 0 bases and J by 5 bases, with 13 bases between them. CDR3 length: 15 residues. Germline CDR1 SGHDN, CDR2 FVKESK.

The chain couples TRBV12-5 to TRBJ2-7; 13 bases align to TRBD2. V shed 7 bases, J shed 0 bases, and the junction held 9 bases outside the gene matches. There are 17 residues in the CDR3. Germline CDR1 and CDR2: LGHNT and FRNRAP. The CDR3 DNA reads as TGTGCTAGTGAGAAGGGACTAGCGGGGAACAGCTCCTACGAGCAGTACTTC. As protein: CASEKGLAGNSSYEQYF.